This T cell receptor beta chain is from a study of blood T cell repertoires in COVID-19. The overall study: Samples representing acute and convalescent COVID-19 were sourced from the United States, Italy and Spain.

The CDR3 runs 17 residues. V dropped 1 base and J dropped 2; count of bases not matched to a gene: 10. Per germline, CDR1 LGHNA and CDR2 YNFKEQ. In Cohort 3, a recovered donor had either two negative PCRs, clearance, or symptom resolution. As handled by the study authors: Amplifying reference gene primers gave estimates of nucleated cell counts. TCRdb keeps only in-frame clones here, not all; method: immunoSEQ multiplex PCR. V and J calls and clone size are copied from that table; D and trimming were computed from the DNA. The sample lists 320,000 or so clones, around 90% seen once, with roughly 5% in the top ten.

This sequence originates from a man aged 55 to 70 who had recovered from COVID-19. The chain carries TRBV4-2 and TRBJ2-7; 8 positions agree with TRBD1. The sequenced sample consisted of PBMCs or T cells enriched from blood (not recorded which). The CDR3 loop reads CASSQAFSGTGTYEQYF. CDR3 nucleotides: TGTGCCAGCAGCCAAGCTTTCTCCGGGACAGGAACCTACGAGCAGTACTTC.